The 12 T cell receptor beta chains below all came from one sample that was sequenced in a study of cytotoxic CD8 clonotypes in ibrutinib-treated CLL. Sequencing used immunoSEQ multiplex PCR; TCRdb keeps in-frame clones, though not all of them. The sample has about 200,000 clones, roughly 65% seen once. The source material was PBMCs, sampled after 12 months of ibrutinib treatment. The receptors were sampled from a human donor with chronic lymphocytic leukemia.

The rearrangement links TRBV13 to TRBJ2-3, with D tentatively TRBD1 or TRBD2 (5 bases each). The V end was cut by 7 bases, the J end by 9 bases, with 20 bases between. Germline lookup yields CDR1 PRHDT and CDR2 FYEKMQ (reference sequence). The CDR3 runs 14 residues. CDR3 sequence reads: CASTPRGAYNTQYF. CDR3 coding DNA: TGTGCCAGCACCCCCCGAGGGGCCTATAACACGCAGTATTTT.

The genes are TRBV7-8 and TRBJ1-4; 7 positions match TRBD1. The CDR3 is 15 residues long. The trim removed 5 bases at V and 5 bases at J, leaving 8 bases unmatched. In germline, CDR1 is SGHVS, CDR2 FQNEAQ. CDR3 amino acids: CASSTRQGGNEKLFF. The CDR3, as DNA: TGTGCCAGCAGCACTCGACAGGGCGGCAATGAAAAACTGTTTTTT.

The V and J genes are TRBV5-4 and TRBJ2-7, with D possibly TRBD2 on 5 matching bases. The germline V gene has CDR1 SGHNT and CDR2 YYREEE (reference sequence). The CDR3 is made up of 13 amino acids. V shed 4 bases and J shed 0 bases, with 8 bases lying between them. The CDR3 here is CASSLGVSYEQYF. CDR3 DNA: TGTGCCAGCAGCCTCGGGGTCTCCTACGAGCAGTACTTC.

This clone was detected only a few times. The chain recombines TRBV30 with TRBJ2-1; D not resolved. This CDR3 has 12 amino acids. The germline V and J ends were trimmed by 2 bases and 4 bases, with 6 bases remaining between them. Germline V CDR1 and CDR2: GTSNPN, SVGIG (reference sequence). CDR3 amino acids: CAWSSSYNEQFF. The CDR3, as DNA: TGTGCCTGGAGTAGCAGTTACAATGAGCAGTTCTTC.

The chain links TRBV7-2 to TRBJ1-2; D is undetermined. Germline CDR1 and CDR2: SGHTA and FQGNSA. V lost 2 bases and J 4 bases, leaving 5 bases between the germline ends. The CDR3 contains 12 residues. The CDR3 loop reads CASSLSGYGYTF. In DNA form, the CDR3 reads TGTGCCAGCAGCTTATCTGGCTATGGCTACACCTTC.

The chain recombines TRBV6-4 with TRBJ2-1; 7 bases line up with TRBD2. Germline lookup yields CDR1 MRHNA and CDR2 SNTAGT. The CDR3 extends over 16 amino acids. V lost 2 bases, J lost 10 bases, and 14 bases stayed unmatched. The CDR3 bases are TGTGCCAGCAGTGACATGGCTAGCGGCAACTACAGAGAGCAGTTCTTC. Residues: CASSDMASGNYREQFF.

The chain links TRBV7-8 to TRBJ1-1; D may be TRBD1 (5 bases). The CDR3 has 15 amino acids. Germline V gene sequence: CDR1 SGHVS, CDR2 FQNEAQ. V dropped 5 bases and J dropped 0 bases, with 13 bases sitting between them. CDR3 in amino acids: CASSAPAGLNTEAFF. As DNA, the CDR3 is TGTGCCAGCAGCGCCCCTGCGGGACTGAACACTGAAGCTTTCTTT. Complete variable domain (other parts from reference TRBV7-8 and TRBJ1-1): GAGVSQSPRYKVAKRGQDVALRCDPISGHVSLFWYQQALGQGPEFLTYFQNEAQLDKSGLPSDRFFAERPEGSVSTLKIQRTQQEDSAVYLCASSAPAGLNTEAFFGQGTRLTVV.

The CDR3 DNA follows: TGCGCCAGCAGCCAAGATTGGACTACCACCAATGAGCAGTTCTTC. It yields the protein CASSQDWTTTNEQFF. This chain uses TRBV4-1 with TRBJ2-1; tentatively, D is TRBD2 (6 bases). CDR3 length equals 15 residues. Looked up from germline, CDR1 is MGHRA and CDR2 is YSYEKL. Trimming took off 0 bases at V and 6 bases at J, with 12 bases between the two ends.

Here the CDR3 reads CASSEHRDFNEKLFF. DNA of the CDR3: TGTGCCAGTAGTGAACACAGAGACTTTAATGAAAAACTGTTTTTT. J is TRBJ1-4 and V is TRBV19; D gene ambiguous. The CDR3 totals 15 residues. CDR1 and CDR2 (germline): LNHDA, SQIVND (reference sequence). The V end lost 5 bases, the J end lost 4 bases, and 14 bases lay between the germline ends.

The chain has TRBV30 and TRBJ2-1; no clear D. Germline assignment: CDR1 GTSNPN and CDR2 SVGIG (reference sequence). The ends were cut back, 1 base at V and 3 bases at J, with 7 bases in the middle. The CDR3 runs 13 residues. DNA for the CDR3: TGTGCCTGGAGTGGAAGGATCTACAATGAGCAGTTCTTC. Protein product: CAWSGRIYNEQFF.

The sample holds a few counts of this clone. This chain links TRBV19 with TRBJ1-5, with D perhaps matching TRBD1 (6 bases). Germline V lookup: CDR1 LNHDA, CDR2 SQIVND (reference sequence). The V and J ends lost 9 bases and 1 base respectively, with 16 bases between them. CDR3 length equals 15 residues. CDR3 nucleotides: TGTGCCAGCAGCATAAGGGGGGCGAGCAATCAGCCCCAGCATTTT. This translates into CASSIRGASNQPQHF.

The V call is TRBV30, the J call TRBJ2-7; D might be TRBD2 (5 bases). Trimming shortened V by 2 bases and J by 4 bases, and 15 bases separated the two germline ends. CDR3 length: 14 amino acids. CDR1 and CDR2 from the germline V gene are GTSNPN and SVGIG (reference sequence). The CDR3 here is CAWSTPDFLYEQYF. The CDR3 DNA reads as TGTGCCTGGAGTACCCCGGACTTTCTTTACGAGCAGTACTTC.